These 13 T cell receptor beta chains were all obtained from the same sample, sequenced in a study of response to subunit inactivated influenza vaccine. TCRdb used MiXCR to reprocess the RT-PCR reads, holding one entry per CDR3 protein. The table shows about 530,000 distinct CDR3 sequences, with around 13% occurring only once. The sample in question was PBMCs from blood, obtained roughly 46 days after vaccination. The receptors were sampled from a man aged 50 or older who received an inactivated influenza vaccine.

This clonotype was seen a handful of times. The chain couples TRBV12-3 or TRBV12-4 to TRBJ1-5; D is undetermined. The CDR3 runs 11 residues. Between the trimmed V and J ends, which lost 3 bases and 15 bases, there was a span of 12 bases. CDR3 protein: CASSFGSGPHF. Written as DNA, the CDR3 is TGTGCCAGCAGTTTCGGTTCCGGTCCGCATTTT.

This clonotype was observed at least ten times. This chain's CDR3 is CASSQPGQGIYEQYF. The CDR3 coding sequence is TGTGCCAGCAGCCAACCGGGACAGGGGATATACGAGCAGTACTTC. The chain has TRBV4-2 and TRBJ2-7; 10 bases fit TRBD1. The CDR3 sequence is 15 residues long. The V segment lost 2 bases and the J segment 4 bases; nucleotides outside the gene matches: 5. Germline loops: CDR1 LGHNA, CDR2 YNFKEQ.

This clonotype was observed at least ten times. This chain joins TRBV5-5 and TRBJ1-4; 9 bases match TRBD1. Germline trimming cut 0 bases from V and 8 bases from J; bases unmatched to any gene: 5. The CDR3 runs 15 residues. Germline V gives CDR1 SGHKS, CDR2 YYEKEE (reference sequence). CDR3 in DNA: TGTGCCAGCAGCTTGGTTAGGACAGGGGACGAAAAACTGTTTTTT. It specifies CASSLVRTGDEKLFF. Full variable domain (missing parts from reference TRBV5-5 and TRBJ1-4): DAGVTQSPTHLIKTRGQQVTLRCSPISGHKSVSWYQQVLGQGPQFIFQYYEKEERGRGNFPDRFSARQFPNYSSELNVNALLLGDSALYLCASSLVRTGDEKLFFGSGTQLSVL.

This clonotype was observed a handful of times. The CDR3 spells CASSRTSQSNSPLHF. The DNA for the CDR3 is TGCGCCAGCAGCAGGACAAGCCAGTCAAATTCACCCCTCCACTTT. The rearrangement joins TRBV5-1 to TRBJ1-6; TRBD1 might be the D (5 bases). Looked up from germline, CDR1 is SGHRS and CDR2 is YFSETQ. CDR3 size: 15 residues. Trimming removed 4 bases from V and 7 bases from J, with 15 bases in between.

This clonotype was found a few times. CDR3 coding DNA: TGTGCCATCAGGAAAGACAGTAGCTCCTACGAGCAGTACTTC. It yields the protein CAIRKDSSSYEQYF. The V and J genes are TRBV10-3 and TRBJ2-7; a weak D match, TRBD1 (5 bases). The CDR3 contains 14 residues. Trimming removed 6 bases at V and 0 bases at J, with 12 bases between. In germline, CDR1 is ENHRY, CDR2 SYGVKD.

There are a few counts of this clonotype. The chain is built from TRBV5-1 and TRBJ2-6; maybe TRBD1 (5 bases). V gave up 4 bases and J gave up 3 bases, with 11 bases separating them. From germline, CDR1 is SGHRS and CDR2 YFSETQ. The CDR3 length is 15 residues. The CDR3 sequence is CASSIQGGGANVLTF. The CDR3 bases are TGCGCCAGCAGCATCCAGGGTGGTGGGGCCAACGTCCTGACTTTC.

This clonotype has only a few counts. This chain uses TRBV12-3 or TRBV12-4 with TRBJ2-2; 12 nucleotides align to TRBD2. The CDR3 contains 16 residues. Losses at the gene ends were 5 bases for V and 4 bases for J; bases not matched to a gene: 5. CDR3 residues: CASSPLAGGVTGELFF. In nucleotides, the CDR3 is TGTGCCAGCAGTCCTCTAGCGGGGGGGGTCACCGGGGAGCTGTTTTTT.

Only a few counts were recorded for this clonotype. The CDR3 region is CASSQDYSNQPQHF. The CDR3 region has the DNA TGCGCCAGCAGCCAAGATTATAGCAATCAGCCCCAGCATTTT. V usage is TRBV4-3 and J usage is TRBJ1-5; the D is unclear. There are 14 residues in the CDR3. Trimming took 0 bases from V and 0 from J, leaving 3 bases between them. From germline, CDR1 is LGHNA and CDR2 YSLEER.

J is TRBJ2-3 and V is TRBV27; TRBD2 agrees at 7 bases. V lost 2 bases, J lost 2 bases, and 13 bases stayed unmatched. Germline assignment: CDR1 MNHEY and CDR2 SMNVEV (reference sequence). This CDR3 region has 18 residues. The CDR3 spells CASSLRGRGEGPTDTQYF. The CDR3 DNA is TGTGCCAGCAGTTTACGGGGACGAGGGGAGGGCCCCACAGATACGCAGTATTTT.

The CDR3: CASSDTDPFSYEQYF. CDR3 coding DNA: TGCGCCAGCAGTGATACGGACCCCTTCTCCTACGAGCAGTACTTC. V usage is TRBV10-2 and J usage is TRBJ2-7; no clear D. The CDR3 is 15 residues long. The ends were cut back, 3 bases at V and 0 bases at J, with 12 bases in the middle. The germline gives CDR1 WSHSY, CDR2 SAAADI.

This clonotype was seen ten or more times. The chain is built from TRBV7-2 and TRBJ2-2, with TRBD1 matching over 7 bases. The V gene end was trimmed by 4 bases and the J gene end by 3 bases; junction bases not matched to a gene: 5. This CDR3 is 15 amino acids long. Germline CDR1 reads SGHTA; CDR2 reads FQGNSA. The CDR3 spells CASSSRQGYTGELFF. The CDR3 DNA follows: TGTGCCAGCAGCTCCAGACAGGGATACACCGGGGAGCTGTTTTTT.

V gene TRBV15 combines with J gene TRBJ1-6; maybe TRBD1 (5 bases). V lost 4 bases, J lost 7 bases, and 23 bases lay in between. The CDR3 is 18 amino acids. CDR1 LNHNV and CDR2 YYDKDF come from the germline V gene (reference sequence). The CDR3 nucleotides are TGTGCCACCAGCAAAATGGGCGGGGGATTACCTAAAAATTCACCCCTCCACTTT. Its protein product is CATSKMGGGLPKNSPLHF. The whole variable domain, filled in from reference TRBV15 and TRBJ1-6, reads DAMVIQNPRYQVTQFGKPVTLSCSQTLNHNVMYWYQQKSSQAPKLLFHYYDKDFNNEADTPDNFQSRRPNTSFCFLDIRSPGLGDTAMYLCATSKMGGGLPKNSPLHFGNGTRLTVT.

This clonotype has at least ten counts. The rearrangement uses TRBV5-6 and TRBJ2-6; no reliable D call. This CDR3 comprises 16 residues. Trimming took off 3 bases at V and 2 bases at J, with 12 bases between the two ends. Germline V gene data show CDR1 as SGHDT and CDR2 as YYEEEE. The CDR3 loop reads CASSSARAPGANVLTF. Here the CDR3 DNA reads TGTGCCAGCAGCTCCGCCCGAGCGCCTGGGGCCAACGTCCTGACTTTC.